Listed below are T cell receptor beta chains from one sample, sequenced in a study of Graves' ophthalmopathy and Graves' hyperthyroidism. MiXCR, applied by TCRdb to the multiplex PCR reads, yields one record per CDR3 protein. The data show over a million distinct CDR3 sequences, around a third seen once. Input material: peripheral blood or thyroid tissue (not recorded which). The receptors derive from an adult man with Graves' hyperthyroidism. The CDR3 runs from the conserved cysteine through the conserved F or W. The D gene is left open where the match is weak. Clone size is given for some rows only: seen once, a few or many times, or a class if the clone is expanded.

j_gene: TRBJ1-2; d_gene: TRBD1; v_gene: TRBV7-9; abundance: .; CDR3nt: TGTGCCAGCAGCTTACCCAGGGGGCAATCTACGGGTCCTGGCTACACCTTC; CDR3aa: CASSLPRGQSTGPGYTF
j_gene: TRBJ2-7; d_gene: .; v_gene: TRBV10-3; abundance: many; CDR3nt: TGTGCCATCAGCGGAGGGGCTGAAGACGAGCAGTACTTC; CDR3aa: CAISGGAEDEQYF
j_gene: TRBJ1-6; d_gene: .; v_gene: TRBV7-9; abundance: many; CDR3nt: TGTGCCAGCAGCTTATGGGCCGATAATTCACCCCTCCACTTT; CDR3aa: CASSLWADNSPLHF
j_gene: TRBJ2-7; d_gene: TRBD1; v_gene: TRBV20-1; abundance: many; CDR3nt: TGCAGTGCATTTCTAACAGGGGGCAACGAGCAGTACTTC; CDR3aa: CSAFLTGGNEQYF
j_gene: TRBJ2-5; d_gene: TRBD1; v_gene: TRBV29-1; abundance: .; CDR3nt: TGCAGCGTCTCCGGGACAGGTTACGAGACCCAGTACTTC; CDR3aa: CSVSGTGYETQYF
j_gene: TRBJ2-5; d_gene: .; v_gene: TRBV11-2; abundance: .; CDR3nt: TGTGCCAGCAGCCCAAACCCCCGGGAGACCCAGTACTTC; CDR3aa: CASSPNPRETQYF
j_gene: TRBJ2-7; d_gene: .; v_gene: TRBV4-2; abundance: few; CDR3nt: TGTGCCAGCAGCCAAGGGTTCGGGGTGGGCTCCGTCGAGCAGTACTTC; CDR3aa: CASSQGFGVGSVEQYF
j_gene: TRBJ1-4; d_gene: .; v_gene: TRBV10-3; abundance: many; CDR3nt: TGTGCCATCAAGGGAGTCCCGAATGAAAAACTGTTTTTT; CDR3aa: CAIKGVPNEKLFF
j_gene: TRBJ1-3; d_gene: .; v_gene: TRBV7-7; abundance: .; CDR3nt: TGTGCTAGCAGCTTAAATACGGGGGCCACCATATATTTT; CDR3aa: CASSLNTGATIYF
j_gene: TRBJ2-2; d_gene: TRBD1; v_gene: TRBV10-3; abundance: .; CDR3nt: TGTGCCATCAGTGACCCTTGGGACAGCGAGACGGGTAGTCCCGGGGAGCTGTTTTTT; CDR3aa: CAISDPWDSETGSPGELFF
j_gene: TRBJ1-4; d_gene: .; v_gene: TRBV7-8; abundance: .; CDR3nt: TGTGCCAGCAGCCCCCTCCGGACAGCAGGGAGTGAAAAACTGTTTTTT; CDR3aa: CASSPLRTAGSEKLFF
j_gene: TRBJ2-5; d_gene: .; v_gene: TRBV29-1; abundance: many; CDR3nt: TGCAGCGTTGATGGTTGGGGCTTAAACCAAGAGACCCAGTACTTC; CDR3aa: CSVDGWGLNQETQYF
j_gene: TRBJ1-6; d_gene: TRBD1; v_gene: TRBV19; abundance: .; CDR3nt: TGTGCCAGTACCGCGGGACAGGGGTCCTATTCACCCCTCCACTTT; CDR3aa: CASTAGQGSYSPLHF
j_gene: TRBJ1-4; d_gene: .; v_gene: TRBV29-1; abundance: many; CDR3nt: TGCAGCGTTGAGGGGCTGGCTAATGAAAAACTGTTTTTT; CDR3aa: CSVEGLANEKLFF
j_gene: TRBJ2-7; d_gene: .; v_gene: TRBV20-1; abundance: .; CDR3nt: TGCAGTGCTAGATATGGGACACCCGACTACGAGCAGTACTTC; CDR3aa: CSARYGTPDYEQYF
j_gene: TRBJ2-5; d_gene: .; v_gene: TRBV7-7; abundance: many; CDR3nt: TGTGCCAGCAGCTTAGCGGGGGAACAAGAGACCCAGTACTTC; CDR3aa: CASSLAGEQETQYF
j_gene: TRBJ1-5; d_gene: .; v_gene: TRBV19; abundance: .; CDR3nt: TGTGCCTGGTCATACCAAGAGAAGCCCCAGCATTTT; CDR3aa: CAWSYQEKPQHF